The 16 T cell receptor beta chains below were found in one sample sequenced in a study of blood T cell repertoires in COVID-19. Measured with immunoSEQ multiplex PCR; TCRdb has only the in-frame clones, and not every one. The table shows 400,000 to 500,000 clones, with approximately 90% occurring only once. The sequenced sample consisted of PBMCs or T cells enriched from blood (not recorded which). Source of these receptors: a woman under 30 who had been exposed to COVID-19.

This clone showed up just once. The chain joins TRBV7-2 to TRBJ1-2; maybe TRBD1 (5 bases). Germline V gene data show CDR1 as SGHTA and CDR2 as FQGNSA. The V and J ends lost 1 base and 4 bases respectively, with 10 bases between them. The CDR3 is made up of 14 amino acids. The CDR3 coding sequence is TGTGCCAGCAGCTTAGTGCAGGGAAGCTATGGCTACACCTTC. This translates into CASSLVQGSYGYTF.

The V call is TRBV19, the J call TRBJ2-1; 7 positions match TRBD1. Germline CDR1 reads LNHDA; CDR2 reads SQIVND (reference sequence). The CDR3 is 14 amino acids. The V segment lost 4 bases and the J segment 4 bases; nucleotides outside the gene matches: 4. CDR3 bases: TGTGCCAGTAGTAAACAACAGGGGTACAATGAGCAGTTCTTC. It encodes CASSKQQGYNEQFF.

The chain uses TRBV29-1 and TRBJ1-1; no clear D. This CDR3 contains 14 residues. Germline assignment: CDR1 SQVTM and CDR2 ANQGSEA. V was cut by 8 bases and J by 2 bases, with 18 bases left in between. CDR3 amino acids: CSLYRSQSNTEAFF. The DNA of the CDR3 is TGCAGCCTGTACAGATCACAATCAAACACTGAAGCTTTCTTT.

The V call is TRBV4-1, the J call TRBJ2-1; TRBD2 is a possible D gene (6 bases). The CDR3 has 17 residues. Germline CDR1 MGHRA, CDR2 YSYEKL. V was shortened by 0 bases and J by 9 bases, with 21 bases between the two germline ends. CDR3 in amino acids: CASSQDFGGGGVGEQFF. The CDR3 DNA reads as TGCGCCAGCAGCCAAGATTTCGGCGGCGGAGGGGTCGGTGAGCAGTTCTTC.

This chain links TRBV20-1 with TRBJ2-1; no clear D gene. The CDR3 has 14 residues. The V end was cut by 3 bases, the J end by 6 bases, with 15 bases between. Germline lookup yields CDR1 DFQATT and CDR2 SNEGSKA (reference sequence). The CDR3 DNA reads as TGCAGTGCTAGTAGTCAGTCCTTTCTCAATGAGCAGTTCTTC. It encodes CSASSQSFLNEQFF.

The V and J genes are TRBV27 and TRBJ2-7; D might be TRBD2 (6 bases). Trimming pared 5 bases from V and 2 bases from J, leaving 13 bases between. Per the germline V gene, CDR1 is MNHEY and CDR2 is SMNVEV (reference sequence). This CDR3 has 14 amino acids. The CDR3 DNA reads TGTGCCAGCAGTCCCGGGACTGTGACCTACGAGCAGTACTTC. It yields the protein CASSPGTVTYEQYF.

Notes on this clone: At the DNA level, this CDR3 is encoded by other sequences in the same sample as well. This chain joins TRBV5-6 and TRBJ2-7; 8 positions match TRBD1. Germline lookup yields CDR1 SGHDT and CDR2 YYEEEE. J lost 3 bases, V lost 4 bases, and 3 bases had no gene match. The CDR3 is made up of 13 amino acids. CDR3 in amino acids: CASSLTGVYEQYF. The CDR3 DNA follows: TGTGCCAGCAGCCTGACAGGGGTCTACGAGCAGTACTTC.

This clone was observed once. V gene TRBV24-1 combines with J gene TRBJ2-1; TRBD2 aligns across 9 bases. From germline, CDR1 is KGHDR and CDR2 SFDVKD. This CDR3 comprises 17 residues. The J segment lost 4 bases and the V segment lost 0 bases, leaving 6 bases of the junction unmatched. CDR3 sequence: CATSDLLAGGRYNEQFF. The CDR3 region has the DNA TGTGCCACCAGTGATTTGTTGGCGGGGGGGCGGTACAATGAGCAGTTCTTC.

As regards this clone: At one of its ends the junction is not consistent with the germline gene, which may arise from a read error. This chain connects TRBV28 to TRBJ2-7; possible D gene TRBD1, 6 bases. The CDR3 sequence is 12 residues long. From germline, CDR1 is MDHEN and CDR2 SYDVKM. The CDR3 loop is CASSLQGYVQYF. CDR3 nucleotides: TGTGCCAGCAGTTTACAGGGGTACGTGCAGTACTTC. Full variable domain (remainder filled in from reference TRBV28 and TRBJ2-7): DVKVTQSSRYLVKRTGEKVFLECVQDMDHENMFWYRQDPGLGLRLIYFSYDVKMKEKGDIPEGYSVSREKKERFSLILESASTNQTSMYLCASSLQGYVQYFGPGTRLTVT.

This chain uses TRBV24-1 with TRBJ1-2; TRBD1 aligns across 8 bases. Germline loops: CDR1 KGHDR, CDR2 SFDVKD. This CDR3 spans 14 amino acids. J lost 5 bases, V lost 3 bases, and 4 bases had no gene match. The CDR3 nucleotides read TGTGCCACCAGTGATGGACAGGGTGCGTATGGCTACACCTTC. It encodes CATSDGQGAYGYTF.

This clone was seen once. V is TRBV24-1 and J is TRBJ1-2, with 10 positions matching TRBD1. The J segment lost 4 bases and the V segment lost 7 bases, leaving 5 bases of the junction unmatched. The length of the CDR3 is 14 residues. Looked up from germline, CDR1 is KGHDR and CDR2 is SFDVKD. The chain's CDR3 is CATSGGTGAYGYTF. The DNA for the CDR3 is TGTGCCACCAGCGGTGGGACAGGGGCCTATGGCTACACCTTC.

V is TRBV6-2 or TRBV6-3 and J is TRBJ2-1; D gene unclear. The CDR3 is 12 residues long. V was clipped by 0 bases and J by 8 bases, with 5 bases between them. The germline CDR1 and CDR2 sequences are MNHEY and SVGEGT. The CDR3: CASSYSRYEQFF. The DNA for the CDR3 is TGTGCCAGCAGTTACTCGAGGTATGAGCAGTTCTTC.

The J gene is TRBJ2-3, the V gene TRBV11-2; D may be TRBD2 (6 bases). CDR1 SGHAT and CDR2 FQNNGV come from the germline V gene. Trimming left V 1 base short and J 2 bases short, with 7 bases between. The CDR3 contains 14 residues. In DNA form, the CDR3 reads TGTGCCAGCAGCTTAGCGGGAGTCACAGATACGCAGTATTTT. Translating gives CASSLAGVTDTQYF.

The chain has TRBV2 and TRBJ2-3, with 12 bases matching TRBD2. Germline CDR1 reads SNHLY; CDR2 reads FYNNEI. CDR3 length: 18 residues. Trimming took 1 base from V and 3 from J; bases not matched to a gene: 8. The CDR3, as DNA: TGTGCCAGCAGTGAAGAACTAGCGGGGGGCCCACTAACAGATACGCAGTATTTT. As protein: CASSEELAGGPLTDTQYF.

A few counts support this clone. The chain employs TRBV7-2 and TRBJ1-2; no firm D call. Trimming cost V 0 bases and J 5 bases, with 10 bases left between them. The V gene's germline CDR1 is SGHTA and CDR2 FQGNSA. The CDR3 sequence is 14 residues long. Here the CDR3 reads CASSLAPVLYGYTF. For the CDR3, the DNA is TGTGCCAGCAGCTTAGCCCCTGTCCTTTATGGCTACACCTTC.

The CDR3 reads CASIGTAYEQYF. CDR3 in DNA: TGTGCCAGCATCGGGACAGCCTACGAGCAGTACTTC. The chain is built from TRBV28 and TRBJ2-7; the match to TRBD1 covers 7 bases. J lost 2 bases, V lost 7 bases, and 2 bases had no gene match. The CDR3 contains 12 residues. Germline loops: CDR1 MDHEN, CDR2 SYDVKM.